The source of this TCR beta chain is a study of CD8 T cells in ankylosing spondylitis. The sample holds a few counts of this clonotype. TCRdb used MiXCR to reprocess the 5' RACE reads, holding one entry per CDR3 protein. The repertoire holds approximately 350,000 distinct CDR3 sequences, with 20% to 25% as singletons. V dropped 0 bases and J dropped 0 bases, with 11 bases sitting between them. Germline values: CDR1 MNHEY, CDR2 SVGAGI. CDR3 length: 17 amino acids. The clonotype originates from a male donor with ankylosing spondylitis or in good health (not recorded which). The chain uses TRBV6-5 and TRBJ2-2, with TRBD1 as a possible D gene (5 bases). Material: blood, either unsorted or a sorted T cell fraction (not recorded which). The chain's CDR3 is CASSYSERTTNTGELFF. The CDR3 coding sequence is TGTGCCAGCAGTTACTCGGAACGGACAACGAACACCGGGGAGCTGTTTTTT.